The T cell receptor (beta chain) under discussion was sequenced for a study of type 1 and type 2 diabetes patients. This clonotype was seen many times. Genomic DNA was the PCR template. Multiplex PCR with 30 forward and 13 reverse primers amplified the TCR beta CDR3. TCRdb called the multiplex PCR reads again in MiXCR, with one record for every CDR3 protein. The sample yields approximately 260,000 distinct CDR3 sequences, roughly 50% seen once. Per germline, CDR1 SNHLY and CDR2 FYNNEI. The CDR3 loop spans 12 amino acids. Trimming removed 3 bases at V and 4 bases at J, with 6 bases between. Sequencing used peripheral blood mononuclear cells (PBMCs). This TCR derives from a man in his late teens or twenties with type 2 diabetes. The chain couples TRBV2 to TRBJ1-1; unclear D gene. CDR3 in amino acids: CASSEAGTEAFF. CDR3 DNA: TGTGCCAGCAGTGAGGCGGGCACTGAAGCTTTCTTT.